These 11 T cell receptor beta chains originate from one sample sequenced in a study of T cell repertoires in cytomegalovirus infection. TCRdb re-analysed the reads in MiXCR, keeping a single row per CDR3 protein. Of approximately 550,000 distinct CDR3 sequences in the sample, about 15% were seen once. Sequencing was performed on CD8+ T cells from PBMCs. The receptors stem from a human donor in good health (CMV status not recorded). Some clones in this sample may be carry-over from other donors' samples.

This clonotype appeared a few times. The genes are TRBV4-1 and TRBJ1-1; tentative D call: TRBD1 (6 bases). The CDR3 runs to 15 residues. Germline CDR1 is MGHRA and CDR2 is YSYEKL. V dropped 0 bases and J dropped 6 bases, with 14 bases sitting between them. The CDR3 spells CASSQEGRGVAEAFF. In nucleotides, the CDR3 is TGCGCCAGCAGCCAAGAGGGAAGGGGGGTCGCTGAAGCTTTCTTT.

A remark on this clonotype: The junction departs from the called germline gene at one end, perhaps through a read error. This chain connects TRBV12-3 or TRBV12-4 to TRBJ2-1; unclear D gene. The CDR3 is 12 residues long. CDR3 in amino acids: CASSLSYDEQFF. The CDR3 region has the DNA TGTGCCAGCAGTCTATCCTACGATGAGCAGTTCTTC.

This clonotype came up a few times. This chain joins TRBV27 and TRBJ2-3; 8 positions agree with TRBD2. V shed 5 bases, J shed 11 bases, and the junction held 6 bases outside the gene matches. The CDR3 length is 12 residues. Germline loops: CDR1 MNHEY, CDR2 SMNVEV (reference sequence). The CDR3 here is CASSQPGLEQYF. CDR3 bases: TGTGCCAGCAGTCAGCCGGGACTAGAGCAGTATTTT.

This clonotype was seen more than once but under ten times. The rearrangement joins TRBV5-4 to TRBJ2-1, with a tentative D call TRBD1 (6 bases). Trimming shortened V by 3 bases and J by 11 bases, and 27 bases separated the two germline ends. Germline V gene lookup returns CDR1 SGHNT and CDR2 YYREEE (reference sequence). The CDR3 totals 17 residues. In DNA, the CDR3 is TGTGCCAGCAGCTCCCCCCCCGGCCCCCTGGACAGCCAACAGCAGTTCTTC. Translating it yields CASSSPPGPLDSQQQFF.

Here the CDR3 DNA reads TGCAGCGTTGAACTAGCGGAAACCTACAATGAGCAGTTCTTC. Its protein is CSVELAETYNEQFF. This rearrangement joins TRBV29-1 to TRBJ2-1, with 7 bases lining up with TRBD2. CDR3 length: 14 amino acids. J was trimmed by 2 bases and V by 2 bases; bases with no gene match: 3. Germline CDR1 is SQVTM and CDR2 is ANQGSEA.

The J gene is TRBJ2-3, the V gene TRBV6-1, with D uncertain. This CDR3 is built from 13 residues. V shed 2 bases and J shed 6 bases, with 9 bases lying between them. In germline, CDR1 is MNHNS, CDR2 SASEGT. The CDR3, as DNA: TGTGCCAGCAGTGAATCAGTTGGGGATACGCAGTATTTT. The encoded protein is CASSESVGDTQYF.

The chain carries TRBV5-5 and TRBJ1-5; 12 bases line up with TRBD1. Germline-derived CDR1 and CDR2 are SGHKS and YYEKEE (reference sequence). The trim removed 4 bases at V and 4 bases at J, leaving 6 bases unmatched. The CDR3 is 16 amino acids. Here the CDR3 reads CASSDPGQGANQPQHF. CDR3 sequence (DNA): TGTGCCAGCAGCGACCCGGGACAGGGGGCGAATCAGCCCCAGCATTTT.

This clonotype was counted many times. The CDR3 coding sequence is TGTGCCAGCAGGGGGGTAGAACAGAAAGACACCGGGGAGCTGTTTTTT. This encodes CASRGVEQKDTGELFF. The genes are TRBV7-9 and TRBJ2-2; either TRBD1 or TRBD2 may supply D (5 bases each). Per germline, CDR1 SEHNR and CDR2 FQNEAQ (reference sequence). This CDR3 is 16 amino acids long. The ends were cut back, 6 bases at V and 3 bases at J, with 17 bases in the middle.

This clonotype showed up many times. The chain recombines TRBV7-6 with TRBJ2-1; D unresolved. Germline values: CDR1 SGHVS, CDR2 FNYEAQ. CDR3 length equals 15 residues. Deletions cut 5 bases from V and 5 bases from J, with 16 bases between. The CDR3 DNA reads TGTGCCAGCAGCCCGAGGCTAAGTTCCAACAATGAGCAGTTCTTC. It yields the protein CASSPRLSSNNEQFF.

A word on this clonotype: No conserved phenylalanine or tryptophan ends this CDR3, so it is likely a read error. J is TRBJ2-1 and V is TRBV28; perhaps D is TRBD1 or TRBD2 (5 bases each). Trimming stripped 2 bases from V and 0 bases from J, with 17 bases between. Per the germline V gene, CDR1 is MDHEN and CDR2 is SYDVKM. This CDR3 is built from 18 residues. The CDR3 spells CASSLPARGTRSYNEQFL. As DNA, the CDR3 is TGTGCCAGCAGTTTACCCGCCCGGGGCACCCGCTCCTACAATGAGCAGTTCTTA.

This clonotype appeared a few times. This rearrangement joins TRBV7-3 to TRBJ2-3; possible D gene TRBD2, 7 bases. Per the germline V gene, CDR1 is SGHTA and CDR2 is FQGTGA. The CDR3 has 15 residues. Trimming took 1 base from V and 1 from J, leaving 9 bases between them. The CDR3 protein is CASSLIGGGTDTQYF. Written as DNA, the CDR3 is TGTGCCAGCAGCTTAATAGGGGGGGGCACAGATACGCAGTATTTT.